The 24 T cell receptor beta chains below come from one sample, sequenced in a study of vaccination effects on CD4 cells after COVID-19. Assay: immunoSEQ multiplex PCR; the TCRdb copy retains only in-frame clones and omits some. The sample shows 20,000 to 30,000 clones, 55% to 75% of them seen only once. Antigens of these TCRs are unknown. Within the ViraFEST assay, antigen-specific CD4+ T cells underwent expansion with viral peptide pools prior to sequencing. Researchers isolated CD4+ T cells once approximately ten days of culture had elapsed. Having tested negative for nucleocapsid antibodies, the vaccine recipients showed no prior SARS-CoV-2 infection. Source: CD4+ T cells from PBMCs cultured with HCoV-OC43 spike peptides, taken before COVID-19 vaccination. Subset reported: HCoV-OC43 spike overlapping peptide pool stimulation. Source of these receptors: a human donor who received a COVID-19 vaccine.

The chain recombines TRBV25-1 with TRBJ2-1; D unclear. From germline, CDR1 is MGHDK and CDR2 SYGVNS. V lost 1 base and J 8 bases, leaving 15 bases between the germline ends. The CDR3 has 15 residues. DNA for the CDR3: TGTGCCAGCAGTGAATCCTCACGGTTATTGGATGAGCAGTTCTTC. Translated: CASSESSRLLDEQFF. Variable domain in full (rest from reference TRBV25-1 and TRBJ2-1): EADIYQTPRYLVIGTGKKITLECSQTMGHDKMYWYQQDPGMELHLIHYSYGVNSTEKGDLSSESTVSRIRTEHFPLTLESARPSHTSQYLCASSESSRLLDEQFFGPGTRLTVL.

This rearrangement joins TRBV5-1 to TRBJ1-2; 7 bases are a match to TRBD1. The V gene end was trimmed by 4 bases and the J gene end by 6 bases; junction bases not matched to a gene: 6. This CDR3 has 13 amino acids. Germline-derived CDR1 and CDR2 are SGHRS and YFSETQ. CDR3 coding DNA: TGCGCCAGCAGCGCAGACAGGGCGCATGGCTACACCTTC. It codes for CASSADRAHGYTF. The whole variable domain, filled in from reference TRBV5-1 and TRBJ1-2, reads KAGVTQTPRYLIKTRGQQVTLSCSPISGHRSVSWYQQTPGQGLQFLFEYFSETQRNKGNFPGRFSGRQFSNSRSEMNVSTLELGDSALYLCASSADRAHGYTFGSGTRLTVV.

This chain uses TRBV5-1 with TRBJ2-5, with 15 nucleotides matching TRBD2. The CDR3 has 19 amino acids. V trimming: 0 bases; J trimming: 2 bases; junction bases outside the gene matches: 8. Germline V CDR1 and CDR2: SGHRS, YFSETQ. The DNA of the CDR3 is TGCGCCAGCAGCTTGGGGACTAGCGGGAGGGCCAGAAATCAAGAGACCCAGTACTTC. This codes for CASSLGTSGRARNQETQYF.

The chain links TRBV5-5 to TRBJ1-2; 9 bases fit TRBD1. CDR1 is SGHKS, CDR2 YYEKEE, per germline (reference sequence). The CDR3 is 15 residues long. The trim removed 5 bases at V and 3 bases at J, leaving 8 bases unmatched. CDR3 protein: CASRTLQGADYGYTF. The CDR3 nucleotides read TGTGCCAGCAGAACGCTACAGGGGGCAGACTATGGCTACACCTTC.

The sample holds one count of this clone. The chain carries TRBV4-1 and TRBJ2-5; 7 nucleotides agree with TRBD2. CDR3 length: 17 amino acids. Looked up from germline, CDR1 is MGHRA and CDR2 is YSYEKL. V lost 2 bases to trimming and J lost 1 base; unmatched junction nucleotides: 10. CDR3 nucleotide sequence: TGCGCCAGCAGCCAACCACGTCTTACTAGCGCCCAAGAGACCCAGTACTTC. Protein product: CASSQPRLTSAQETQYF.

CDR3 residues: CASSYSSGWEQYF. In DNA, the CDR3 is TGTGCCAGCAGTTACTCTTCAGGGTGGGAGCAGTACTTC. V gene TRBV6-5 combines with J gene TRBJ2-7; D is perhaps TRBD1 (5 bases). The CDR3 extends over 13 amino acids. Germline V lookup: CDR1 MNHEY, CDR2 SVGAGI. V lost 0 bases to trimming and J lost 7 bases, with 10 bases between them.

The rearrangement uses TRBV6-5 and TRBJ2-7; 11 positions agree with TRBD2. The CDR3 is 15 residues long. Trimming removed 4 bases from V and 4 bases from J; junction bases left unmatched: 6. CDR1 is MNHEY and CDR2 is SVGAGI in the germline V gene. The CDR3 reads CASSSQLAGEYEQYF. Here the CDR3 DNA reads TGTGCCAGCAGTTCCCAACTAGCGGGGGAATACGAGCAGTACTTC.

This chain uses TRBV5-1 with TRBJ1-2; a possible D gene is TRBD1 (6 bases). The CDR3 sequence is 14 residues long. Germline V gives CDR1 SGHRS, CDR2 YFSETQ. The V gene lost 2 bases and the J gene lost 2 bases, with 10 bases spanning the gap. DNA for the CDR3: TGCGCCAGCAGCTTAAGTCAGGGGAACTATGGCTACACCTTC. This codes for CASSLSQGNYGYTF.

This sequence joins TRBV3-1 (or the pseudogene TRBV3-2) and TRBJ1-4, with D possibly matching TRBD1 (5 bases). Germline CDR1 reads LGHDT; CDR2 reads YNNKEL (reference sequence). With 5 bases removed from V and 7 bases from J, the gap between germline ends came to 23 bases. This CDR3 region has 17 residues. The CDR3 region has the DNA TGTGCCAGCAGCTGGCAACCATCTGGGGCAAGGTCTGAAAAACTGTTTTTT. Its protein is CASSWQPSGARSEKLFF.

This clone came up a few times. Written as DNA, the CDR3 is TGCGCCAGCAGCTTGACTGGACAGCAGCCCCAGCATTTT. It yields the protein CASSLTGQQPQHF. The chain combines TRBV5-1 with TRBJ1-5; D might be TRBD1 (6 bases). The V gene's germline CDR1 is SGHRS and CDR2 YFSETQ. The CDR3 loop spans 13 amino acids. V lost 1 base, J lost 7 bases, and 9 bases lay in between.

This chain joins TRBV12-5 and TRBJ2-7; weak D call: TRBD2 (5 bases). The germline CDR1 and CDR2 sequences are LGHNT and FRNRAP. V dropped 0 bases and J dropped 9 bases, with 9 bases sitting between them. CDR3 length equals 12 residues. The CDR3 protein is CASGLVRGVQYF. The CDR3 DNA sequence: TGTGCTAGTGGTTTGGTACGGGGAGTGCAGTACTTC.

V usage is TRBV10-3 and J usage is TRBJ2-7, with 10 nucleotides matching TRBD1. The V and J ends lost 11 bases and 2 bases, in that order; junction bases with no gene match: 9. The germline gives CDR1 ENHRY, CDR2 SYGVKD. The CDR3 runs to 14 residues. For the CDR3, the DNA is TGTGCCTCCGTACCCGGACAGGGGGCCTACGAGCAGTACTTC. It is translated as CASVPGQGAYEQYF.

The chain combines TRBV25-1 with TRBJ1-2; 9 bases map to TRBD1. Trimming cost V 2 bases and J 2 bases; bases outside gene matches: 3. Germline CDR1 MGHDK, CDR2 SYGVNS. The CDR3 extends over 15 amino acids. The CDR3 sequence is CASSEVGTGNYGYTF. CDR3 nucleotide sequence: TGTGCCAGCAGTGAAGTCGGGACAGGGAACTATGGCTACACCTTC.

The V gene is TRBV6-5, the J gene TRBJ2-3, with a tentative D call TRBD1 (5 bases). Germline V lookup: CDR1 MNHEY, CDR2 SVGAGI. Between the trimmed V and J ends, which lost 1 base and 0 bases, there was a span of 11 bases. The CDR3 contains 16 residues. CDR3 DNA: TGTGCCAGCAGTTACTTTGCTGGGGCAAGCACAGATACGCAGTATTTT. This translates into CASSYFAGASTDTQYF.

Worth noting for this clone: Relative to the germline gene, one junction end is altered; a read error may explain this. V usage is TRBV7-2 and J usage is TRBJ2-3, with D possibly TRBD2 on 6 matching bases. The germline CDR1 and CDR2 sequences are SGHTA and FQGNSA. The CDR3 is 14 residues long. The CDR3 loop reads CASSIADLTDTQYF. DNA of the CDR3: TGTGCCAGCAGCATAGCGGACCTCACAGATACGCAGTATTTT.

This chain connects TRBV4-2 to TRBJ1-4, with 8 bases identical to TRBD1. Germline CDR1 reads LGHNA; CDR2 reads YNFKEQ. J lost 8 bases, V lost 0 bases, and 17 bases had no gene match. The CDR3 is 19 residues long. CDR3 coding DNA: TGTGCCAGCAGCCAAGACGGTGCAGGGGGCGTTACGGGGAGCGAAAAACTGTTTTTT. Translating it yields CASSQDGAGGVTGSEKLFF.

The chain uses TRBV28 and TRBJ2-2; D gene uncertain. Per the germline V gene, CDR1 is MDHEN and CDR2 is SYDVKM. The CDR3 is 11 amino acids. Deletions cut 8 bases from V and 3 bases from J, with 4 bases between. The DNA for the CDR3 is TGTGCCAGCGGACACACCGGGGAGCTGTTTTTT. This sequence encodes CASGHTGELFF.

The chain employs TRBV7-2 and TRBJ2-6, with D hard to call. The CDR3 is made up of 15 amino acids. In germline, CDR1 is SGHTA, CDR2 FQGNSA. V lost 3 bases and J lost 2, with 8 bases in between. In DNA form, the CDR3 reads TGTGCCAGCAGCTTTGCTTCTACTGGGGCCAACGTCCTGACTTTC. It yields the protein CASSFASTGANVLTF.

This rearrangement joins TRBV27 to TRBJ2-3, with D perhaps TRBD2 (6 bases). Germline loops: CDR1 MNHEY, CDR2 SMNVEV (reference sequence). Trimming pared 7 bases from V and 2 bases from J, leaving 10 bases between. This CDR3 is 13 amino acids long. The CDR3 DNA reads TGTGCCAGCAAGGGAGGAAACACAGATACGCAGTATTTT. This codes for CASKGGNTDTQYF.

V gene TRBV29-1 combines with J gene TRBJ2-3; 10 positions match TRBD1. This CDR3 contains 14 residues. V lost 7 bases, J lost 6 bases, and 10 bases stayed unmatched. Germline CDR1 and CDR2: SQVTM and ANQGSEA. CDR3 protein: CSASSGTGADTQYF. The CDR3 bases are TGCAGCGCCTCGTCCGGGACAGGGGCCGATACGCAGTATTTT.

The rearrangement uses TRBV9 and TRBJ1-6, with a weak D call TRBD1 (6 bases). The CDR3 spans 14 residues. Per the germline V gene, CDR1 is SGDLS and CDR2 is YYNGEE. V was shortened by 0 bases and J by 10 bases, with 11 bases between the two germline ends. CDR3 loop: CASSVAVGGSPLHF. CDR3 nucleotides: TGTGCCAGCAGCGTAGCGGTGGGGGGCTCACCCCTCCACTTT.

The V and J genes are TRBV2 and TRBJ1-5; possible D gene TRBD1, 5 bases. The CDR3 has 15 residues. V was pared by 6 bases and J by 4 bases, with 16 bases between. CDR1 is SNHLY and CDR2 is FYNNEI in the germline V gene. The CDR3 DNA sequence: TGTGCCAGCAGCGCTGTGACAGTATCGAATCAGCCCCAGCATTTT. It specifies CASSAVTVSNQPQHF.

The chain employs TRBV27 and TRBJ1-2; D is possibly TRBD1 (5 bases). CDR1 is MNHEY, CDR2 SMNVEV, per germline (reference sequence). The CDR3 extends over 13 amino acids. V was cut by 10 bases and J by 8 bases, with 20 bases left in between. CDR3: CATAQTGARGYTF. Written as DNA, the CDR3 is TGTGCCACCGCGCAGACTGGGGCGCGGGGCTACACCTTC.

This chain uses TRBV7-2 with TRBJ1-1; possible D gene TRBD1, 5 bases. CDR3 size: 18 residues. Germline CDR1 and CDR2: SGHTA and FQGNSA. Trimming removed 4 bases at V and 0 bases at J, with 21 bases between. The CDR3 nucleotides are TGTGCCAGCAGCTCGACCCGGAGGACATCAGTCATGAACACTGAAGCTTTCTTT. Encoded protein: CASSSTRRTSVMNTEAFF.